Detailed here is one TCR beta chain. As yet, its antigen is unknown. This entry comes from a study of cytomegalovirus exposure and HLA in healthy donors. Study-wide results and caveats: Among immune exposure information, only CMV serostatus was available. Across donors, most TCRs were seen rarely, yet some public ones were widespread. The study designated 150 to 200 TCR beta chains cytomegalovirus-associated.

The germline V and J ends were trimmed by 2 bases and 4 bases, with 12 bases remaining between them. CDR3 size: 13 residues. From germline, CDR1 is SQVTM and CDR2 ANQGSEA. Researchers ran the PCR with 60 Vbeta and 13 Jbeta primers. Original methodology: The count from a later analysis was tens of millions of unique TCR beta chains, about 9.9 million of them shared. Here immunoSEQ multiplex PCR was the method, and the copy in TCRdb shows in-frame clones only, minus some. Clone size and the V and J calls come from that table; the DNA yielded D and trimming. The table has 110,000 to 150,000 clones, roughly 77% seen once.

The sequenced sample was PBMCs. This chain connects TRBV29-1 to TRBJ2-7, with no clear D. The receptor was isolated from a female donor in good health and CMV-seronegative. DNA of the CDR3: TGCAGCGTTGAACAGGCAGAAGGTTACGAGCAGTACTTC. It codes for CSVEQAEGYEQYF.